This T cell receptor beta chain was sequenced in a study of identical twins. Study-level points and caveats: The same donors were not followed; conclusions instead depended on cross-sectional statistical analysis.

The CDR3 runs 14 residues. V was trimmed by 7 bases and J by 6 bases, leaving 15 bases between them. Germline loops: CDR1 MNHNS, CDR2 SASEGT. After template switching added a universal primer site, the resulting cDNA carried unique molecular identifiers. Each CDR3 protein gets one entry after TCRdb re-called the 5' RACE reads with MiXCR. The data hold around 680,000 distinct CDR3 sequences, with over 8.5% observed a single time. This clonotype has a handful of counts. Its specificity is unknown. These records were also assigned to another study, of yellow fever vaccine responses in identical twins. Per that study: Twins' vaccine T cell responses were reported to seem partly convergent and partly personalized.

The sequenced sample was PBMCs. The TCR sequence derives from a woman aged 18-30 years in good health. The J gene is TRBJ1-4, the V gene TRBV6-1; perhaps TRBD1 as D (5 bases). The CDR3 region is CASKWRGPDEKLFF. CDR3 coding DNA: TGTGCCAGCAAATGGAGGGGCCCCGATGAAAAACTGTTTTTT.